This T cell receptor beta chain was retrieved from a study of blood T cell repertoires in COVID-19. V was clipped by 5 bases and J by 0 bases; unmatched bases: 5. This CDR3 comprises 17 residues. Per germline, CDR1 SGHTA and CDR2 FQGTGA. Original analysis: Amplification of reference gene primers provided the estimated nucleated cell counts. Only in-frame clones appear in the TCRdb table, and some are missing; sequencing was by immunoSEQ multiplex PCR. The V and J calls and clone size were taken over from that table, and D and trimming were inferred from the DNA. This table holds a few hundred thousand clones, roughly 89% found once. The study drew participants aged about 18 to 89 years from about two dozen US areas.

The sequencing sample was made of PBMCs or T cells enriched from blood (not recorded which). This chain connects TRBV7-3 to TRBJ2-6; 9 nucleotides agree with TRBD1. This receptor was taken from a man aged 25 to 40 who had been exposed to COVID-19. The CDR3 DNA is TGTGCCAGCAGCCCATGGGACAGGGACTCTGGGGCCAACGTCCTGACTTTC. It translates to CASSPWDRDSGANVLTF.